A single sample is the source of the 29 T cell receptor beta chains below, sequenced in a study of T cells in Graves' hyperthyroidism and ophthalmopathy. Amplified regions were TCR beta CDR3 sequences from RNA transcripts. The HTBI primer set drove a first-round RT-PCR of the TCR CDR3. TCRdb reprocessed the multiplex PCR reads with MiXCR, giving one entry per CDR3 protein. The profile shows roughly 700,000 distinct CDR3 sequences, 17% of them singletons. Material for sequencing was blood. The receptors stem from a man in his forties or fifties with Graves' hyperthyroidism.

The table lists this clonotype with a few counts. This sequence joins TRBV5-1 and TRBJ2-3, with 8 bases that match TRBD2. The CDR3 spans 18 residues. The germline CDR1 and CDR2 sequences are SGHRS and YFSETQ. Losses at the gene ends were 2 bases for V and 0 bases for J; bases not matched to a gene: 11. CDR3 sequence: CASSFRGAGGTSTDTQYF. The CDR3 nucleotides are TGCGCCAGCAGCTTCAGAGGGGCGGGAGGCACTAGCACAGATACGCAGTATTTT.

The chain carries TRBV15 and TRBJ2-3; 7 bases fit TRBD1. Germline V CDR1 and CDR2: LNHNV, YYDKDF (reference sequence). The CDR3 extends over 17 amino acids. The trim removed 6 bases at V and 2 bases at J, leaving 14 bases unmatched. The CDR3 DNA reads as TGTGCCACCAGGGATATCGGGACAGAAGCCTTCACAGATACGCAGTATTTT. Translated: CATRDIGTEAFTDTQYF.

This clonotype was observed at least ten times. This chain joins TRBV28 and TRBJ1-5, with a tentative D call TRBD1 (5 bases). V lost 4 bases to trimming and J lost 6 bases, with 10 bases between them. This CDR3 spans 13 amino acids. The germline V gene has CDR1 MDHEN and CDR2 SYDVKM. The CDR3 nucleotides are TGTGCCAGCAGTTCTCGGACATTTCAGCCCCAGCATTTT. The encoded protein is CASSSRTFQPQHF.

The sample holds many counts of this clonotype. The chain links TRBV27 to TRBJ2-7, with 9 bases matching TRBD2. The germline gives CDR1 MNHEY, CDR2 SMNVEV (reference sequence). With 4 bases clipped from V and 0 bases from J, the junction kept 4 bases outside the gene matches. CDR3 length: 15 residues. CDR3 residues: CASSWAGGPSYEQYF. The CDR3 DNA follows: TGTGCCAGCAGTTGGGCGGGAGGGCCCTCCTACGAGCAGTACTTC.

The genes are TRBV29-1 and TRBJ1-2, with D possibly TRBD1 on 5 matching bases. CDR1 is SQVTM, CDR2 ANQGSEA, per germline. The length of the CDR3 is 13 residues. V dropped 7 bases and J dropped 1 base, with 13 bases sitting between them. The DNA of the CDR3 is TGCAGCGCCCCGGGGGGGTTTAACTATGGCTACACCTTC. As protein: CSAPGGFNYGYTF.

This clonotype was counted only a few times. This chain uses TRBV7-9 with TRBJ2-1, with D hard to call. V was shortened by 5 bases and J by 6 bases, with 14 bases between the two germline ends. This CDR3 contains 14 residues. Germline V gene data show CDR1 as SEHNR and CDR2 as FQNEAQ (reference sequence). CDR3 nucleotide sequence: TGTGCCAGCAGCGCCATCGTTCGATTCAATGAGCAGTTCTTC. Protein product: CASSAIVRFNEQFF.

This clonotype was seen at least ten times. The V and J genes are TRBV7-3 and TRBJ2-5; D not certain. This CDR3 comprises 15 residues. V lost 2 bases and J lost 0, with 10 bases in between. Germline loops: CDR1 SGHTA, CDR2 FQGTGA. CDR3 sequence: CASSLYGLNQETQYF. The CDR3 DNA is TGTGCCAGCAGCTTATATGGGCTAAACCAAGAGACCCAGTACTTC.

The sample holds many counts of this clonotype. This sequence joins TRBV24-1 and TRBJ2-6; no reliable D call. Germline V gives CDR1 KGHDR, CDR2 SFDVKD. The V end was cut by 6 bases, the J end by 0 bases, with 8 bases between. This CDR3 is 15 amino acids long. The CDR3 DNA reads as TGTGCCACCAGTCCGACGAGCTCTGGGGCCAACGTCCTGACTTTC. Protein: CATSPTSSGANVLTF.

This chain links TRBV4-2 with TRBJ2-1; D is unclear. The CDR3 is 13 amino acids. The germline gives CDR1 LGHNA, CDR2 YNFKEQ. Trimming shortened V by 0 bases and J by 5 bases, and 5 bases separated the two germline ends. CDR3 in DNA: TGTGCCAGCAGCCAAGAGGATGACAATGAGCAGTTCTTC. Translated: CASSQEDDNEQFF.

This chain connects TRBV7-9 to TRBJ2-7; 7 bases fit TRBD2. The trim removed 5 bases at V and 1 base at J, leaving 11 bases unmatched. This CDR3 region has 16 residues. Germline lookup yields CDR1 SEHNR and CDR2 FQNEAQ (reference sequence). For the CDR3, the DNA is TGTGCCAGCAGCCTAGGCCCAGCGGGATCTTCCTACGAGCAGTACTTC. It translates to CASSLGPAGSSYEQYF.

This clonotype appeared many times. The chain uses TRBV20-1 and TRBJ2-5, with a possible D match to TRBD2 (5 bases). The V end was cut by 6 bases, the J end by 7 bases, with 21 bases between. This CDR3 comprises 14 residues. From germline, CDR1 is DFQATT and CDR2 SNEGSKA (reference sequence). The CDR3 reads CSAPLRTPAGTQYF. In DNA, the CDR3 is TGCAGTGCCCCTCTCCGGACTCCTGCTGGGACCCAGTACTTC.

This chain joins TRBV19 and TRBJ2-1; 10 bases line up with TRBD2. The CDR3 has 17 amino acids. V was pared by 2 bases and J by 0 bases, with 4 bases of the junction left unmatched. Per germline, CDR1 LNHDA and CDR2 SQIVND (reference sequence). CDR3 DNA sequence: TGTGCCAGTAGTATATCTAGCGGGGGATTCTCCTACAATGAGCAGTTCTTC. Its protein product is CASSISSGGFSYNEQFF.

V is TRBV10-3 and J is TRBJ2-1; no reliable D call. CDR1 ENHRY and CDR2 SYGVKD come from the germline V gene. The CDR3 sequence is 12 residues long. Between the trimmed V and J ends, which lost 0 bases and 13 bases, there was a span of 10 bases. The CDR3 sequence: CAISESNFAQFF. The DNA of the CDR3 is TGTGCCATCAGTGAGTCGAACTTCGCACAGTTCTTC.

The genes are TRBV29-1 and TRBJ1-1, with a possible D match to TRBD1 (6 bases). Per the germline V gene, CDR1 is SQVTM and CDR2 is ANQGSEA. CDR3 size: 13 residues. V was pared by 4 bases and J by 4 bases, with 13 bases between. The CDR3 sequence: CSVARGGGTEAFF. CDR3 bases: TGCAGCGTTGCCAGGGGTGGGGGCACTGAAGCTTTCTTT.

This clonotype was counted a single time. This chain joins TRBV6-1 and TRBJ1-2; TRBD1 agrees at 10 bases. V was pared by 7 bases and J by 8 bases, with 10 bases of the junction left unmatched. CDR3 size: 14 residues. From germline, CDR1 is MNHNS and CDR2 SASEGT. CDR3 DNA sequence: TGTGCCAGCATCCCCTCCGGGACAGGGGACGGCTACACCTTC. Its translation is CASIPSGTGDGYTF.

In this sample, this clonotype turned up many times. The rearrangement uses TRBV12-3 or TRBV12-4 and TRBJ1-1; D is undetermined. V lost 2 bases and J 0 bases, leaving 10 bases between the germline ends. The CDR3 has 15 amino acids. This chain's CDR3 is CASSLTVRLNTEAFF. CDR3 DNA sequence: TGTGCCAGCAGTTTAACTGTCAGGCTGAACACTGAAGCTTTCTTT.

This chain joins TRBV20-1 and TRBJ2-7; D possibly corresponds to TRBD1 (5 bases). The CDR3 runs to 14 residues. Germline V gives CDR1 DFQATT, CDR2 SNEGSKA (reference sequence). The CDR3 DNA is TGCGGGGCCAGGGCAGACCACGGATCCTACGAGCAGTACTTC. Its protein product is CGARADHGSYEQYF.

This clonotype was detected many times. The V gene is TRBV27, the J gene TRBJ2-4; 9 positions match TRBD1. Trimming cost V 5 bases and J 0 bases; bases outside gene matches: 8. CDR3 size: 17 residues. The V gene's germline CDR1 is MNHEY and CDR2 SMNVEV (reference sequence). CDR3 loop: CASSADRGTLAKNIQYF. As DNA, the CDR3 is TGTGCCAGCAGTGCGGACAGGGGCACCTTAGCCAAAAACATTCAGTACTTC.

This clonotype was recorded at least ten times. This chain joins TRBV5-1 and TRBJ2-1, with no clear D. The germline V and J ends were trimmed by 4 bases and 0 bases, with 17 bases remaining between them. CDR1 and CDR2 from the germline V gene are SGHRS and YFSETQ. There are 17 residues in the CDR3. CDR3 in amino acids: CASSRALDPHSYNEQFF. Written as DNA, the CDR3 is TGCGCCAGCAGCAGAGCCTTAGACCCGCACTCCTACAATGAGCAGTTCTTC.

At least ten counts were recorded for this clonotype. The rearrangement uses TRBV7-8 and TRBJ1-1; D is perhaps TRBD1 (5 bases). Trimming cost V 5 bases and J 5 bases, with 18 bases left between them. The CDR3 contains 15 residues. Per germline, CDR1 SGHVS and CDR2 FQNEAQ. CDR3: CASSSLDTAGTEAFF. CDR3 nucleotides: TGTGCCAGCAGCAGTCTGGACACTGCGGGGACTGAAGCTTTCTTT.

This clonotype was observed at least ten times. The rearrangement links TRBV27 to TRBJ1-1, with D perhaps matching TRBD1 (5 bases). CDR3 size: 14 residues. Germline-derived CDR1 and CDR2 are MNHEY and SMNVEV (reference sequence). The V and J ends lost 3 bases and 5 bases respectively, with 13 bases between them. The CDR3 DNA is TGTGCCAGCAGTTTCGGGGGATTCTTTACTGAAGCTTTCTTT. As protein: CASSFGGFFTEAFF.

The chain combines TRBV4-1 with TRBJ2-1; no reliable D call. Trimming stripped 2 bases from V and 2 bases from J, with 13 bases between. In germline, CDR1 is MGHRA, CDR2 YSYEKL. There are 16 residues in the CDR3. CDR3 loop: CASSQSRLDAYNEQFF. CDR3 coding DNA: TGCGCCAGCAGCCAAAGCAGGCTAGACGCCTACAATGAGCAGTTCTTC.

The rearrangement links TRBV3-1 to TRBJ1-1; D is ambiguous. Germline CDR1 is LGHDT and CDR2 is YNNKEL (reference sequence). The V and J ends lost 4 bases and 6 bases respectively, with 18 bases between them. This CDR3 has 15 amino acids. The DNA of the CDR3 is TGTGCCAGCAGCCTTCGGGGTTACCCATTACCTGAAGCTTTCTTT. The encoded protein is CASSLRGYPLPEAFF.

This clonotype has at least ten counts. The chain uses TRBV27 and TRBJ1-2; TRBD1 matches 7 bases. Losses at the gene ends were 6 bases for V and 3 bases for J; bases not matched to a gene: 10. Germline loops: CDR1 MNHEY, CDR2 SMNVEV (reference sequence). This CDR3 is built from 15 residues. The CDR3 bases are TGTGCCAGCAGACCTCGCCAGGGGGTGGACTATGGCTACACCTTC. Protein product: CASRPRQGVDYGYTF.

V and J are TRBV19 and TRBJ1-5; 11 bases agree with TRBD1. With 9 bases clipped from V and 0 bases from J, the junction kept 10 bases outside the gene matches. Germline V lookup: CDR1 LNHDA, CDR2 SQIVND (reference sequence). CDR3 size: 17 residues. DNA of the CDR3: TGTGCCAGCCAACGGACAGGGGGCTCCCATAGCAATCAGCCCCAGCATTTT. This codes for CASQRTGGSHSNQPQHF.

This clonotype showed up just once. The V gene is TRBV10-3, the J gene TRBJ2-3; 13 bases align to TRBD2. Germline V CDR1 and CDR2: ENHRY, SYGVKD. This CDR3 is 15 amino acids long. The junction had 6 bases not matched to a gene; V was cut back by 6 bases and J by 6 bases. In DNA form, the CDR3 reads TGTGCCATCAGCGGACTAGCGGGAGTCCCGGATACGCAGTATTTT. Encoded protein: CAISGLAGVPDTQYF.

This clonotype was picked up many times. The CDR3 DNA follows: TGTGCCAGCAGCCCAGGGGGGAGGGTCGACACTGAAGCTTTCTTT. Translated: CASSPGGRVDTEAFF. The chain links TRBV11-3 to TRBJ1-1; TRBD1 matches 7 bases. Germline values: CDR1 SGHNT, CDR2 YENEEA. This CDR3 comprises 15 residues. J was trimmed by 3 bases and V by 5 bases; bases with no gene match: 9. Full variable domain (missing parts from reference TRBV11-3 and TRBJ1-1): EAGVVQSPRYKIIEKKQPVAFWCNPISGHNTLYWYLQNLGQGPELLIRYENEEAVDDSQLPKDRFSAERLKGVDSTLKIQPAELGDSAVYLCASSPGGRVDTEAFFGQGTRLTVV.

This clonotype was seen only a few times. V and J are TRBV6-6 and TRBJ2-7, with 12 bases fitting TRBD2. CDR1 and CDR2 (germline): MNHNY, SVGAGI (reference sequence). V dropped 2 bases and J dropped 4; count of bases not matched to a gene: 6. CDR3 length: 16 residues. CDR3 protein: CASSYRSSGRGYEQYF. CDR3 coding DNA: TGTGCCAGCAGTTACCGGTCTAGCGGGAGGGGATACGAGCAGTACTTC.

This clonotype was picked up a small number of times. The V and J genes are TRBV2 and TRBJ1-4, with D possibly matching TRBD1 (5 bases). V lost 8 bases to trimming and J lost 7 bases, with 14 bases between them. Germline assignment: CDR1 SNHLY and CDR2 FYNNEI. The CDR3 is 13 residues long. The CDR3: CASVGAPTEKLFF. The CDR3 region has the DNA TGTGCCAGCGTAGGGGCTCCTACTGAAAAACTGTTTTTT.